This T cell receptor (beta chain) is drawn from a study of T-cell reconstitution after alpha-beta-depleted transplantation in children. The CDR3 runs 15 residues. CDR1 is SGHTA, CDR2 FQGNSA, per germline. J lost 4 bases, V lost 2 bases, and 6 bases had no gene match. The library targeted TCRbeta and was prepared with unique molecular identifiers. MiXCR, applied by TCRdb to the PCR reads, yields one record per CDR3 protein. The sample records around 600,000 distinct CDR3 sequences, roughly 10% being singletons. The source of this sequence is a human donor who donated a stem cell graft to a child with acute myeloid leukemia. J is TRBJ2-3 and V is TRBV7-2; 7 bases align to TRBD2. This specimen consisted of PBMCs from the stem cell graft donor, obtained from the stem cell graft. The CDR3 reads CASSLRGRESDTQYF. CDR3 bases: TGTGCCAGCAGCTTAAGAGGGAGGGAATCAGATACGCAGTATTTT.